What follows are 22 T cell receptor beta chains derived from one specimen sequenced in a study of CD8+CD57+ T cells in acquired aplastic anemia (dated by TCRdb to the late 2010s). The instrument given in TCRdb is Illumina HiSeq 2000. Genomic DNA was used as template for profiling of TCR beta VDJ combinations and CDR3 sequences. TCRdb took the public reads, trimmed them with fastp at Q25, ran MiXCR for clone calling and kept in-frame beta chains. Rows merge per CDR3 protein into single entries with the most common DNA and genes. The sample includes under 75,000 distinct CDR3 sequences, with around 50% observed a single time. In total, the top ten clones hold about 8.3% of the sample. Sequencing input: sorted CD4+, CD8+, or CD8+CD57+ T cells (not recorded which) from PBMCs. Source of these receptors: a human donor in good health, serving as a control.

This clonotype was seen ten or more times. The rearrangement links TRBV12-3 or TRBV12-4 to TRBJ1-3; TRBD1 agrees at 7 bases. V dropped 6 bases and J dropped 0; count of bases not matched to a gene: 11. The CDR3 spans 17 residues. The CDR3 DNA reads as TGTGCCAGCAGACAAGGGACAGCGGAGTACTCTGGAAACACCATATATTTT. It codes for CASRQGTAEYSGNTIYF.

In this sample, this clonotype turned up many times. J is TRBJ2-3 and V is TRBV6-2 or TRBV6-3; 7 bases fit TRBD1. Germline V gene sequence: CDR1 MNHEY, CDR2 SVGEGT. CDR3 length: 12 amino acids. Trimming took 6 bases from V and 5 from J; bases not matched to a gene: 2. CDR3 residues: CASRTGRDTQYF. The CDR3 nucleotides are TGTGCCAGCAGGACAGGGCGAGATACGCAGTATTTT.

The V and J genes are TRBV24-1 and TRBJ2-3, with 7 nucleotides matching TRBD2. The V segment lost 3 bases and the J segment 1 base; nucleotides outside the gene matches: 3. The CDR3 is made up of 15 amino acids. CDR1 and CDR2 from the germline V gene are KGHDR and SFDVKD. CDR3 sequence reads: CATSDITSGTDTQYF. In DNA, the CDR3 is TGTGCCACCAGTGATATAACTAGCGGCACAGATACGCAGTATTTT.

The chain recombines TRBV24-1 with TRBJ1-1, with TRBD1 as a possible D gene (6 bases). V shed 2 bases and J shed 1 base, with 13 bases lying between them. Germline assignment: CDR1 KGHDR and CDR2 SFDVKD. The CDR3 is 16 residues long. CDR3 DNA sequence: TGTGCCACCAGTGATTCGTCGTTAGGGGGGAACACTGAAGCTTTCTTT. Translation gives CATSDSSLGGNTEAFF.

A single count supports this clonotype. The rearrangement joins TRBV20-1 to TRBJ1-4, with D uncertain. CDR1 and CDR2 from the germline V gene are DFQATT and SNEGSKA (reference sequence). This CDR3 comprises 11 residues. V was cut by 3 bases and J by 8 bases, with 7 bases left in between. The CDR3 coding sequence is TGCAGTGCTAGGCAGAGAGAAAAACTGTTTTTT. It specifies CSARQREKLFF.

In this sample, this clonotype turned up many times. This chain connects TRBV3-1 to TRBJ1-1, with a tentative D call TRBD1 (6 bases). Germline lookup yields CDR1 LGHDT and CDR2 YNNKEL (reference sequence). Between the trimmed V and J ends, which lost 3 bases and 6 bases, there was a span of 14 bases. The CDR3 spans 14 residues. Written as DNA, the CDR3 is TGTGCCAGCAGCCACACCCTACAGGGTCCTGAAGCTTTCTTT. Translated, it gives CASSHTLQGPEAFF.

This clonotype was recorded at least ten times. This sequence joins TRBV6-1 and TRBJ2-3; 8 nucleotides line up with TRBD2. J lost 2 bases, V lost 6 bases, and 7 bases had no gene match. This CDR3 has 15 residues. CDR1 and CDR2 (germline): MNHNS, SASEGT. This chain's CDR3 is CASSKTSVNTDTQYF. The DNA for the CDR3 is TGTGCCAGCAGCAAGACTAGCGTAAACACAGATACGCAGTATTTT.

This chain joins TRBV15 and TRBJ2-7, with D perhaps given as TRBD1 or TRBD2 (5 bases each). CDR1 LNHNV and CDR2 YYDKDF come from the germline V gene (reference sequence). The CDR3 is 12 residues long. CDR3 DNA sequence: TGTACCACCAGCAGCGGACAAGACGAGCAGTACGTC. Protein product: CTTSSGQDEQYV.

This chain uses TRBV7-2 with TRBJ1-5; no definite D call. V was cut by 0 bases and J by 6 bases, with 6 bases left in between. This CDR3 is built from 13 residues. Germline values: CDR1 SGHTA, CDR2 FQGNSA. DNA for the CDR3: TGTGCCAGCAGCTTAGCGAGCCTTCAGCCCCAGCATTTT. This codes for CASSLASLQPQHF.

This clonotype was seen at least ten times. A much larger clonotype is one base distant, so this may be a read error. The chain uses TRBV11-3 and TRBJ2-7; D remains unclear. The V gene's germline CDR1 is SGHNT and CDR2 YENEEA. Trimming shortened V by 1 base and J by 1 base, and 14 bases separated the two germline ends. The CDR3 totals 16 residues. The CDR3 DNA reads as TGTGCCAGCAGCTTAGGCAGGCACAACCCATCCTACGAGCAGTACTTC. Its translation is CASSLGRHNPSYEQYF.

This chain uses TRBV25-1 with TRBJ2-7; maybe TRBD1 (6 bases). Germline V gene lookup returns CDR1 MGHDK and CDR2 SYGVNS. The CDR3 has 14 amino acids. The V end was cut by 9 bases, the J end by 2 bases, with 17 bases between. The chain's CDR3 is CASSTGPMTYEQYF. CDR3 nucleotide sequence: TGTGCCAGTTCAACAGGGCCGATGACCTACGAGCAGTACTTC.

This clonotype occurred many times. This may be a read error: a much more frequent sequence differs by one nucleotide. The genes are TRBV5-1 and TRBJ1-1; D is undetermined. The CDR3 runs to 17 residues. Germline lookup yields CDR1 SGHRS and CDR2 YFSETQ. V lost 0 bases to trimming and J lost 0 bases, with 15 bases between them. CDR3 in DNA: TGCGCCAGCAGCTTGGTTCCGGGGTTTATGGTGAACACTGAAGCTTTCTTT. Translated: CASSLVPGFMVNTEAFF. Combining the CDR3 with reference TRBV5-1 and TRBJ1-1 gives the whole variable domain KAGVTQTPRYLIKTRGQQVTLSCSPISGHRSVSWYQQTPGQGLQFLFEYFSETQRNKGNFPGRFSGRQFSNSRSEMNVSTLELGDSALYLCASSLVPGFMVNTEAFFGQGTRLTVV.

The genes are TRBV5-1 and TRBJ2-7; 7 bases are shared with TRBD1. This CDR3 is 14 amino acids long. Germline CDR1 and CDR2: SGHRS and YFSETQ. V shed 4 bases and J 2 bases; nucleotides not matched to a gene: 6. CDR3 protein: CASSPTDRTYEQYF. The CDR3 DNA is TGCGCCAGCAGCCCAACGGACAGGACCTACGAGCAGTACTTC.

The rearrangement joins TRBV20-1 to TRBJ2-2, with 10 bases matching TRBD2. The CDR3 covers 21 residues. Germline lookup yields CDR1 DFQATT and CDR2 SNEGSKA (reference sequence). The V and J ends lost 0 bases and 3 bases, in that order; junction bases with no gene match: 19. In nucleotides, the CDR3 is TGCAGTGCTAGAGATTCGGCGGCTCTAGCGGGGGCGAGAACGTACACCGGGGAGCTGTTTTTT. It specifies CSARDSAALAGARTYTGELFF.

V and J are TRBV29-1 and TRBJ1-1; D call uncertain. The CDR3 runs 14 residues. Looked up from germline, CDR1 is SQVTM and CDR2 is ANQGSEA. With 6 bases removed from V and 1 base from J, the gap between germline ends came to 15 bases. The CDR3 nucleotides are TGCAGCGTAGTAAACGGTGTACAGAACACTGAAGCTTTCTTT. Its protein product is CSVVNGVQNTEAFF.

This clonotype was detected only once. This chain links TRBV2 with TRBJ2-3; D tentatively reads TRBD1 or TRBD2 (6 bases each). This CDR3 is 15 amino acids long. Trimming removed 9 bases at V and 2 bases at J, with 18 bases between. CDR1 and CDR2 (germline): SNHLY, FYNNEI. DNA for the CDR3: TGTGCCAGTCATAGGGGGGCCTTCCTCACAGATACGCAGTATTTT. It codes for CASHRGAFLTDTQYF.

The gene calls are TRBV24-1 and TRBJ1-5; D is undetermined. Trimming took 3 bases from V and 0 from J, leaving 11 bases between them. This CDR3 spans 16 amino acids. Germline loops: CDR1 KGHDR, CDR2 SFDVKD. The CDR3 reads CATSDRGSYSNQPQHF. The CDR3 DNA sequence: TGTGCCACCAGTGATCGAGGGTCCTATAGCAATCAGCCCCAGCATTTT.

Of note for this clonotype: This likely comes from a read error, as the CDR3 has no conserved phenylalanine or tryptophan at its end. The chain employs TRBV7-9 and TRBJ2-7; D perhaps matches TRBD2 (5 bases). Germline CDR1 SEHNR, CDR2 FQNEAQ (reference sequence). The CDR3 is 13 residues long. Trimming left V 4 bases short and J 4 bases short, with 11 bases between. The DNA for the CDR3 is TGTGCCAGCAGCTCTAGCCGACGGTACGAGCAGTACTCC. Its protein product is CASSSSRRYEQYS.

This chain links TRBV7-6 with TRBJ2-1; D ambiguous. The V gene lost 5 bases and the J gene lost 0 bases, with 5 bases spanning the gap. CDR3 size: 13 residues. From germline, CDR1 is SGHVS and CDR2 FNYEAQ. CDR3 protein: CASSKSSYNEQFF. The DNA of the CDR3 is TGTGCCAGCAGCAAAAGCTCCTACAATGAGCAGTTCTTC.

This chain links TRBV2 with TRBJ1-2; D uncertain. The germline V gene encodes CDR1 SNHLY and CDR2 FYNNEI. There are 15 residues in the CDR3. The V end was cut by 10 bases, the J end by 5 bases, with 23 bases between. CDR3 nucleotide sequence: TGTGCCAACCCCTTCGATTCGGCGCCACTTTATGGCTACACCTTC. It encodes CANPFDSAPLYGYTF.

V and J are TRBV19 and TRBJ1-5, with D unresolved. V lost 4 bases, J lost 7 bases, and 11 bases lay in between. CDR1 is LNHDA and CDR2 is SQIVND in the germline V gene (reference sequence). The CDR3 runs to 13 residues. The CDR3 sequence: CASSTPSVQPQHF. In DNA form, the CDR3 reads TGTGCCAGTAGTACCCCGAGTGTACAGCCCCAGCATTTT.

This clonotype came up many times. V usage is TRBV4-1 and J usage is TRBJ2-1; 9 nucleotides line up with TRBD2. Germline values: CDR1 MGHRA, CDR2 YSYEKL. CDR3 size: 15 residues. Germline trimming cut 1 base from V and 6 bases from J; bases unmatched to any gene: 4. The CDR3 bases are TGCGCCAGCAGCCAAGTTCTAGCGGGGATCAATGAGCAGTTCTTC. Its protein product is CASSQVLAGINEQFF.